One and the same sample provided the 2 T cell receptor beta chains below, sequenced in a study of cytomegalovirus exposure and HLA in healthy donors. This PCR relied on a set of 60 Vbeta primers and 13 Jbeta primers. Method: immunoSEQ multiplex PCR; TCRdb's copy keeps in-frame clones and lacks some. The sample carries approximately 140,000 clones, around 73% recorded once. Sequences were obtained from PBMCs. These receptors were taken from a woman in her 40s in good health and CMV-seronegative.

J is TRBJ2-1 and V is TRBV9; the match to TRBD2 covers 14 bases. Germline V gives CDR1 SGDLS, CDR2 YYNGEE. The junction had 2 bases not matched to a gene; V was cut back by 3 bases and J by 6 bases. This CDR3 is 15 amino acids long. The chain's CDR3 is CASSAGLAGVNEQFF. The CDR3 nucleotides read TGTGCCAGCAGCGCGGGACTAGCGGGGGTCAATGAGCAGTTCTTC. Looking up the rest from reference TRBV9 and TRBJ2-1 gives the full variable domain: DSGVTQTPKHLITATGQRVTLRCSPRSGDLSVYWYQQSLDQGLQFLIQYYNGEERAKGNILERFSAQQFPDLHSELNLSSLELGDSALYFCASSAGLAGVNEQFFGPGTRLTVL.

This clone appeared a few times. The J gene is TRBJ1-6, the V gene TRBV5-6, with 10 bases that match TRBD1. Trimming removed 6 bases from V and 10 bases from J; junction bases left unmatched: 4. Germline V gene sequence: CDR1 SGHDT, CDR2 YYEEEE. The length of the CDR3 is 13 residues. The CDR3 DNA is TGTGCCAGCAAGGGACAGGGGATCTCACCCCTCCACTTT. This codes for CASKGQGISPLHF.